This T cell receptor beta chain was captured by sequencing in a study of blood T cell repertoires in COVID-19. The assay was immunoSEQ multiplex PCR, and TCRdb's table has in-frame clones only and misses some. This sample yields roughly 250,000 clones, of which roughly nine tenths are seen a single time; 4% belongs to the top ten. Comments on this clone: The germline gene is not matched at one end of the junction; a read error may be the cause.

This CDR3 comprises 10 residues. Germline lookup yields CDR1 GTSNPN and CDR2 SVGIG (reference sequence). V is TRBV30 and J is TRBJ2-3, with 8 bases aligning to TRBD2. The sequence derives from a man between 60 and 75 years old who had recovered from COVID-19. Sample: peripheral blood. CDR3: CAGGEDTQYF. CDR3 DNA sequence: TGCGCGGGGGGTGAAGATACGCAGTATTTT.